Sequencing of this T cell receptor (beta chain) was carried out in a study of shared clonotypes between healthy human individuals. The healthy adult donors were HIV-negative and reported no recent acute infections or vaccinations. Every donor, a Caucasian adult, lived in Nashville, Tennessee. The authors' processing: Without quality scores, immunoSEQ junctional reads could not be filtered like full-length reads. Using immunoSEQ multiplex PCR, the repertoire was profiled, and TCRdb retains in-frame clones only, with some absent. For V, J and clone size, that table is used; D and trimming come from the DNA. The table includes about 1.1 million clones, 60% to 85% detected once. Trimming cost V 2 bases and J 7 bases; bases outside gene matches: 5. Germline V gene lookup returns CDR1 SGHDT and CDR2 YYEEEE. This CDR3 has 14 amino acids.

Sequences were obtained from memory CD4+ T cells from PBMCs. Subset: CD45RA-negative fraction. The chain uses TRBV5-6 and TRBJ2-3; 9 bases match TRBD1. This receptor was taken from a young man in good health. Some clones in this sample may be carry-over from other donors' samples. Here the CDR3 reads CASSFGQGRNTQYF. In nucleotides, the CDR3 is TGTGCCAGCAGCTTCGGACAGGGGAGAAATACGCAGTATTTT.